This T cell receptor (beta chain) was captured by sequencing in a study of lymphopenia after photon versus proton radiotherapy. Regarding the study as a whole: Oligoclonal CD8+ Temra expansion after nadir drove photon patients' diversity drop. Relative stability marked proton patients; photon patients lost diversity and naive cells.

Trimming cost V 3 bases and J 16 bases; bases outside gene matches: 8. There are 11 residues in the CDR3. Germline values: CDR1 SQVTM, CDR2 ANQGSEA. Some clones are missing from TCRdb's copy, which holds only in-frame ones; the method was immunoSEQ multiplex PCR. The sample has tens of thousands of clones, about 87% seen once. Concerning this clone itself: No antigen is known for it.

Sample: peripheral blood, taken from a patient treated with proton-based radiotherapy. The receptor comes from a man at least 80 years old with esophageal cancer. The rearrangement links TRBV29-1 to TRBJ2-4; 8 positions match TRBD1. DNA of the CDR3: TGCAGCGTTGAGGACAGGGCCAGTGTCTACTTC. It specifies CSVEDRASVYF.